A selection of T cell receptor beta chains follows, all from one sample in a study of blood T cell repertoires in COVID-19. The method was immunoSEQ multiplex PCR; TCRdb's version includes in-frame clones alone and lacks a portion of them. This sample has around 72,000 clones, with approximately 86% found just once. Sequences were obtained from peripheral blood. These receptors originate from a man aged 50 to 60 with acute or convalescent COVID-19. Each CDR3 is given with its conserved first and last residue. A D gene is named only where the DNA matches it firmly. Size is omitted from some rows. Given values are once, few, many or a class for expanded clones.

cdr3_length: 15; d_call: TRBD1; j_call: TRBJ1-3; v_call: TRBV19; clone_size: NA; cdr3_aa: CATRYRGGSGNTIYF; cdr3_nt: TGTGCCACCCGCTACAGGGGGGGCTCTGGAAACACCATATATTTT
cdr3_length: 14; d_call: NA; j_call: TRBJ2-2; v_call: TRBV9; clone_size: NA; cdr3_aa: CASSVPGDTGELFF; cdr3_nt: TGTGCCAGCAGCGTACCCGGGGACACCGGGGAGCTGTTTTTT
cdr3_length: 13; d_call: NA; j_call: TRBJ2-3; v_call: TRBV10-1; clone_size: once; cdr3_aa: CASSEGSTDTQYF; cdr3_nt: TGCGCCAGCAGTGAGGGCAGCACAGATACGCAGTATTTT
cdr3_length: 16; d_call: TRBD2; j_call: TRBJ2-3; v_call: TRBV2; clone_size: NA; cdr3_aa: CASRASGGAFTDTQYF; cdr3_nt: TGTGCCAGCAGGGCTAGCGGGGGGGCCTTCACAGATACGCAGTATTTT
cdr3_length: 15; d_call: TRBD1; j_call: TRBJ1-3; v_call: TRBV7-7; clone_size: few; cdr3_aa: CASSPRQGSGNTIYF; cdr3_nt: TGTGCCAGCAGCCCTCGACAGGGCAGTGGAAACACCATATATTTT
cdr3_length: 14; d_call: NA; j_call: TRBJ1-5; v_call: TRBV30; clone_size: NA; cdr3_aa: CAYSPGPTGQPQHF; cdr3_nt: TGTGCCTACTCCCCGGGACCGACAGGTCAGCCCCAGCATTTT
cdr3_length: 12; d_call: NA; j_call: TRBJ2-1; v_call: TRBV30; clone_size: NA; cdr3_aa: CAWSRTSSYSFF; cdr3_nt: TGTGCCTGGAGTAGAACTAGTTCCTATTCGTTCTTC
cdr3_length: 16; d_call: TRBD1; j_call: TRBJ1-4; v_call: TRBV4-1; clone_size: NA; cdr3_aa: CASSQDQGQGNEKLFF; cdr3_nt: TGCGCCAGCAGCCAAGATCAGGGACAGGGTAATGAAAAACTGTTTTTT
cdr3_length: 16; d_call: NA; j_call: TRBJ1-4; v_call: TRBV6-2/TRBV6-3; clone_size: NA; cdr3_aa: CASSPVIWQYNEKLFF; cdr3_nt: TGTGCCAGCAGCCCGGTCATCTGGCAGTATAATGAAAAACTGTTTTTT
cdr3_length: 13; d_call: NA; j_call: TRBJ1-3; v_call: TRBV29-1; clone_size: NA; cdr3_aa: CSVEGGSGNTIYF; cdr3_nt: TGCAGCGTGGAAGGAGGTTCTGGAAACACCATATATTTT
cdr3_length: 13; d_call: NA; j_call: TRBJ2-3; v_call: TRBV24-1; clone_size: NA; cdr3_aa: CATSLLGADTQYF; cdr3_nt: TGTGCCACCAGTCTCTTAGGGGCAGATACGCAGTATTTT
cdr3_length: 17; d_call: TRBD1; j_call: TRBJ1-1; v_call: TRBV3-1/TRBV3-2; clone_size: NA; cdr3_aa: CASSQASGGAMNTEAFF; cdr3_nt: TGTGCCAGCAGCCAAGCGTCAGGGGGTGCGATGAACACTGAAGCTTTCTTT
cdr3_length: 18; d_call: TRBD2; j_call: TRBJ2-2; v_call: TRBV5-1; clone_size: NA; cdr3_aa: CASSLEGLAGANTGELFF; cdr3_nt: TGCGCCAGCAGCTTGGAGGGACTAGCGGGGGCGAACACCGGGGAGCTGTTTTTT
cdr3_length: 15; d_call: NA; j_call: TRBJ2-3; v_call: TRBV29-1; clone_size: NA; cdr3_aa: CSVVPAGPGTDTQYF; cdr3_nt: TGCAGCGTTGTCCCCGCAGGGCCTGGCACAGATACGCAGTATTTT
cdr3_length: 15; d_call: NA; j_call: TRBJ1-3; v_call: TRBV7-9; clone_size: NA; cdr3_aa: CASSLRGQDVNTIYF; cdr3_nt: TGTGCCAGCAGCCTACGCGGGCAAGACGTAAACACCATATATTTT
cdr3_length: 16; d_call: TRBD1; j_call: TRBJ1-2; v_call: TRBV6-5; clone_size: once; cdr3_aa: CASSYRGTGGGYGYTF; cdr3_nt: TGTGCCAGCAGTTACCGTGGGACAGGGGGCGGCTATGGCTACACCTTC
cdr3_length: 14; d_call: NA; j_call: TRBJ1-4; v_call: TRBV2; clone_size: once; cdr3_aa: CASSDGRVGEKLFF; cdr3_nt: TGTGCCAGCAGTGATGGGCGCGTGGGTGAAAAACTGTTTTTT
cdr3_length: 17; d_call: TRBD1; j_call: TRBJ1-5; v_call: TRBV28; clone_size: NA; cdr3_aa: CASRQTGGQFSNQPQHF; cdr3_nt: TGTGCCAGCAGGCAGACAGGGGGTCAATTTAGCAATCAGCCCCAGCATTTT
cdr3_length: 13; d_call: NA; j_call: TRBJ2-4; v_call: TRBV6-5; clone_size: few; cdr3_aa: CASEFVAKNIQYF; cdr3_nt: TGTGCCAGCGAGTTCGTAGCCAAAAACATTCAGTACTTC
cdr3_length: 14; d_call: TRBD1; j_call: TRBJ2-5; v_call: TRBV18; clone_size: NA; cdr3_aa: CASSPRTGEGTQYF; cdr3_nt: TGTGCCAGCTCACCACGGACAGGGGAAGGGACCCAGTACTTC
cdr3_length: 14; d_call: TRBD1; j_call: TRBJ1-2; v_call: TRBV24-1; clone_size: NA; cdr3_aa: CATSDPDRGGGYTF; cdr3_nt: TGTGCCACCAGTGACCCGGACAGGGGAGGAGGCTACACCTTC
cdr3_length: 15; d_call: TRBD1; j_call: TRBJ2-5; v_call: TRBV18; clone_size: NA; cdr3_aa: CASSDRVPGQETQYF; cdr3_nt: TGTGCCAGCTCTGACAGGGTGCCGGGCCAAGAGACCCAGTACTTC
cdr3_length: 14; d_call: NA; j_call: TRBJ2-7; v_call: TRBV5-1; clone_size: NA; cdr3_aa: CASSRTASSYEQYF; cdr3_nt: TGCGCCAGCAGCCGGACAGCCTCCTCCTACGAGCAGTACTTC
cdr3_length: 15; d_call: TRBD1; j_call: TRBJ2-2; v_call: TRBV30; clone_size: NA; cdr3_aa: CAWSAARGPAGELFF; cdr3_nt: TGTGCCTGGAGTGCCGCGAGGGGGCCAGCCGGGGAGCTGTTTTTT
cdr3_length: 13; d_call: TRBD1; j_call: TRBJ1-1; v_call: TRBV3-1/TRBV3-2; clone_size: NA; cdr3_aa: CASSPTGFTEAFF; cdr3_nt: TGTGCCAGCAGCCCGACAGGGTTCACTGAAGCTTTCTTT
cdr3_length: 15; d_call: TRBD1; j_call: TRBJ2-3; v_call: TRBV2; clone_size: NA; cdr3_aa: CASRNRGLPTDTQYF; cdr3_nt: TGTGCCAGCAGAAACAGGGGGCTACCCACAGATACGCAGTATTTT
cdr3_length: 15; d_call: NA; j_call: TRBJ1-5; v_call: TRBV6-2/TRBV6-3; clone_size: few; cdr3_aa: CASSYLGRRDQPQHF; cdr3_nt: TGTGCCAGCAGTTACCTCGGCAGGAGGGATCAGCCCCAGCATTTT
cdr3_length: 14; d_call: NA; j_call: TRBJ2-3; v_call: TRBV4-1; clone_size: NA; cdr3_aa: CASSQGLLTDTQYF; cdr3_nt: TGCGCCAGCAGCCAAGGGCTGCTCACAGATACGCAGTATTTT
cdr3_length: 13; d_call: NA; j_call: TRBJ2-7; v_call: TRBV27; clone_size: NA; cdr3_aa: CASTSSWLGEQYF; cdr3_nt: TGTGCCAGCACCTCATCGTGGCTTGGCGAGCAGTACTTC
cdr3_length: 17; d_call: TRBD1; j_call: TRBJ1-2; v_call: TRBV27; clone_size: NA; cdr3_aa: CASSSRDRGVGVYGYTF; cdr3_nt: TGTGCCAGCAGTTCCCGGGACAGGGGGGTCGGAGTCTATGGCTACACCTTC
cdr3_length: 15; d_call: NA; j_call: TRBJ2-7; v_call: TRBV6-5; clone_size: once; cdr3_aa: CASTDSTTWGSVQYF; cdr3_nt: TGTGCCAGCACGGACAGTACTACGTGGGGTTCGGTGCAGTACTTC
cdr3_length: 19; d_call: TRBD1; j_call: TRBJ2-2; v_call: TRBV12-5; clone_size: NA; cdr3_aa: CASGLILLTRGLNTGELFF; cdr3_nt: TGTGCTAGTGGTTTGATTTTACTGACCAGGGGGCTGAACACCGGGGAGCTGTTTTTT
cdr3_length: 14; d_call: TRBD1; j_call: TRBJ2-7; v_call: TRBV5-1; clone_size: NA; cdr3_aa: CASSGGTGTYEQYF; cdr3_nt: TGCGCCAGCAGCGGGGGGACAGGGACCTACGAGCAGTACTTC
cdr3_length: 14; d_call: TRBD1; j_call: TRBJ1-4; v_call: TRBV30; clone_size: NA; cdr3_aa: CAWSGQGAREKLFF; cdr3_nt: TGTGCCTGGAGCGGACAGGGGGCGCGGGAAAAACTGTTTTTT
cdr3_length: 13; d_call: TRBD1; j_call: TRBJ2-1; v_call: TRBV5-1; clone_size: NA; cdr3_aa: CASSSGQVREQFF; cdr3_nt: TGCGCCAGCAGCTCAGGACAGGTTCGTGAGCAGTTCTTC
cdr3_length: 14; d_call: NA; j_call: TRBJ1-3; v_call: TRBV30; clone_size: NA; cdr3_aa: CAWSAVISGNTIYF; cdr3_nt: TGTGCCTGGAGTGCCGTAATAAGCGGAAACACCATATATTTT
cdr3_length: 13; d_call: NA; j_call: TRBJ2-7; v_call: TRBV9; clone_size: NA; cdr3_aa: CASSVTLGSEQYF; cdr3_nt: TGTGCCAGCAGTGTCACCCTGGGGAGCGAGCAGTACTTC
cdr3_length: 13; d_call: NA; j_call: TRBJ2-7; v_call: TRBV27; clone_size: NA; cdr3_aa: CASSLTTRDEQYF; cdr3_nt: TGTGCCAGCAGTTTAACGACTAGAGACGAGCAGTACTTC